The 2 T cell receptor beta chains reported below all come from one sample, sequenced in a study of T cells in Graves' hyperthyroidism and ophthalmopathy (dated by TCRdb to the late 2010s). The library relied on multiplex PCR. The reads were generated on an Illumina HiSeq 2000. The TCR beta CDR3 regions were amplified from RNA transcripts. A first-round RT-PCR of the TCR CDR3 used the HTBI primer set with the Qiagen OneStep RT-PCR kit. The raw public reads went through TCRdb reprocessing: fastp at Q25, MiXCR clone calling, in-frame beta chains kept. Entries that share a CDR3 protein sequence are merged under the most common genes and DNA. In this sample the table shows 550,000 to 850,000 distinct CDR3 sequences, roughly a sixth of which occur a single time. The ten most abundant clones make up roughly 17% of the sample. The specimen was blood. The receptors shown here come from a woman in her 50s with Graves' hyperthyroidism that later progressed to Graves' ophthalmopathy.

In this sample, this clonotype turned up many times. The chain links TRBV12-3 or TRBV12-4 to TRBJ2-3; no reliable D call. The V and J ends lost 5 bases and 0 bases respectively, with 12 bases between them. The CDR3 length is 15 residues. The CDR3 loop is CASSPNPTSTDTQYF. The CDR3, as DNA: TGTGCCAGCAGTCCCAATCCGACTAGCACAGATACGCAGTATTTT.

The chain carries TRBV7-9 and TRBJ2-3, with 7 positions matching TRBD2. With 5 bases clipped from V and 2 bases from J, the junction kept 7 bases outside the gene matches. The CDR3 sequence is 15 residues long. Looked up from germline, CDR1 is SEHNR and CDR2 is FQNEAQ (reference sequence). The CDR3 coding sequence is TGTGCCAGCAGCCCGGGGGGTCCTTACACAGATACGCAGTATTTT. Its translation: CASSPGGPYTDTQYF.